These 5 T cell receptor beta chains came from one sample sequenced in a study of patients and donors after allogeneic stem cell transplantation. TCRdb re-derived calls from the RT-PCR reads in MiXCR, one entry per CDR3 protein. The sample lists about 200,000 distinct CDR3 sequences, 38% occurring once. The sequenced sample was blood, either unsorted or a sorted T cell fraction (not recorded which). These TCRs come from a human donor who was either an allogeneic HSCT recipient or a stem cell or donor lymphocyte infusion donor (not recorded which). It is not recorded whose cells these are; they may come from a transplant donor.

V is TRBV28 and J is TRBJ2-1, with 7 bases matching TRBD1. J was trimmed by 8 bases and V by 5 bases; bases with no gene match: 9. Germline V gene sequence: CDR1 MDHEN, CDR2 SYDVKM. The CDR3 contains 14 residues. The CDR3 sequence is CASSRIGGMYEQFF. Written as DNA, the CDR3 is TGTGCCAGCAGTCGGATAGGGGGCATGTATGAGCAGTTCTTC.

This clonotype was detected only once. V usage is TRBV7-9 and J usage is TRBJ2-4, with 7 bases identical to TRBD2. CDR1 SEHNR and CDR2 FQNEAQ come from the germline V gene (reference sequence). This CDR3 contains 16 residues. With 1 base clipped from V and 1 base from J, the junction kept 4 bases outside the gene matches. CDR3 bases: TGTGCCAGCAGCTTAGAGCCCGGGGGGGCCAAAAACATTCAGTACTTC. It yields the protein CASSLEPGGAKNIQYF.

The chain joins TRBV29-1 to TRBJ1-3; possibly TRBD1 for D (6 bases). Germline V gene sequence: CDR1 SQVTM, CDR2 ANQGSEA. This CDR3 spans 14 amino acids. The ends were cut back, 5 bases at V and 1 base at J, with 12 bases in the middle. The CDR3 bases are TGCAGCGTTTCCCTGCAGGGGTCTGGAAACACCATATATTTT. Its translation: CSVSLQGSGNTIYF. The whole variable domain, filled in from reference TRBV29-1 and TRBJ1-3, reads SAVISQKPSRDICQRGTSLTIQCQVDSQVTMMFWYRQQPGQSLTLIATANQGSEATYESGFVIDKFPISRPNLTFSTLTVSNMSPEDSSIYLCSVSLQGSGNTIYFGEGSWLTVV.

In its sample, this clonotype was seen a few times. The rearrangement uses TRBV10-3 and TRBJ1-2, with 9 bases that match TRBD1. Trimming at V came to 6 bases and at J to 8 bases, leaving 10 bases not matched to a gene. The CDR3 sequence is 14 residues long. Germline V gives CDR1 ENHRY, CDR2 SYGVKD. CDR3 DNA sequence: TGTGCCATCAGATCTGGGACAGGGTCGGGAGGCTACACCTTC. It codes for CAIRSGTGSGGYTF.

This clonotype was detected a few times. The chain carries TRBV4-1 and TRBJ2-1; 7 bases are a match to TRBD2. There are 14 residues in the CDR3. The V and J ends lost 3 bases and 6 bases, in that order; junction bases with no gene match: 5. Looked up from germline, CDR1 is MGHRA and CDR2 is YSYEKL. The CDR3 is CASSHLTSANEQFF. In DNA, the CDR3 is TGCGCCAGCAGCCATTTAACTAGCGCCAATGAGCAGTTCTTC.